The 14 T cell receptor beta chains listed next were all sequenced from one sample in a study of T-cell memory formation after mild COVID-19. Via MiXCR, TCRdb re-called the 5' RACE reads, giving one row per CDR3 protein. The data contain some 490,000 distinct CDR3 sequences, around a sixth of them singletons. Sequencing input: PBMCs or a T cell subset sorted from them (not recorded which). The source of these receptors is an adult woman who had mild COVID-19 (a few samples of this study predate the infection). Cell type and time point are not known.

This clonotype turned up a few times. The V gene is TRBV27, the J gene TRBJ2-2; unclear D gene. With 10 bases removed from V and 1 base from J, the gap between germline ends came to 13 bases. Per the germline V gene, CDR1 is MNHEY and CDR2 is SMNVEV (reference sequence). This CDR3 region has 14 residues. CDR3 DNA: TGTGCCACCCAGCTATGGCGGAACACCGGGGAGCTGTTTTTT. It codes for CATQLWRNTGELFF.

This clonotype came up a few times. The chain combines TRBV2 with TRBJ1-2; possibly TRBD1 for D (5 bases). Trimming cost V 3 bases and J 0 bases, with 8 bases left between them. The CDR3 is 14 amino acids. In germline, CDR1 is SNHLY, CDR2 FYNNEI. The DNA of the CDR3 is TGTGCCAGCAGTGAGACAGTAGCTAACTATGGCTACACCTTC. This translates into CASSETVANYGYTF.

V usage is TRBV19 and J usage is TRBJ1-5; D is perhaps TRBD1 (6 bases). In germline, CDR1 is LNHDA, CDR2 SQIVND (reference sequence). The CDR3 contains 14 residues. V dropped 2 bases and J dropped 7 bases, with 12 bases sitting between them. CDR3 nucleotides: TGTGCCAGTAGTATAAGGGGGTCGGGACAGCCCCAGCATTTT. It translates to CASSIRGSGQPQHF.

V gene TRBV5-1 combines with J gene TRBJ1-1, with no clear D. This CDR3 is built from 8 residues. V was trimmed by 7 bases and J by 10 bases, leaving 5 bases between them. CDR1 SGHRS and CDR2 YFSETQ come from the germline V gene. In nucleotides, the CDR3 is TGCGCCAGCGAAGGAGCTTTCTTT. The encoded protein is CASEGAFF. Looking up the rest from reference TRBV5-1 and TRBJ1-1 gives the full variable domain: KAGVTQTPRYLIKTRGQQVTLSCSPISGHRSVSWYQQTPGQGLQFLFEYFSETQRNKGNFPGRFSGRQFSNSRSEMNVSTLELGDSALYLCASEGAFFGQGTRLTVV.

The chain carries TRBV20-1 and TRBJ2-1, with 12 bases fitting TRBD2. V shed 1 base, J shed 4 bases, and the junction held 5 bases outside the gene matches. The CDR3 has 16 residues. The germline gives CDR1 DFQATT, CDR2 SNEGSKA (reference sequence). The CDR3 here is CSARARLAGGYNEQFF. The CDR3 bases are TGCAGTGCTAGAGCCAGGCTAGCGGGAGGGTACAATGAGCAGTTCTTC.

Of note for this clonotype: Given the absence of the conserved phenylalanine or tryptophan at the CDR3 end, a read error is likely. The rearrangement links TRBV6-5 to TRBJ1-1, with 9 bases lining up with TRBD1. From germline, CDR1 is MNHEY and CDR2 SVGAGI. CDR3 length: 15 residues. Losses at the gene ends were 4 bases for V and 5 bases for J; bases not matched to a gene: 8. The CDR3 region is CASSWDRAVGTEAFL. The CDR3 DNA is TGTGCCAGCAGTTGGGACAGGGCCGTTGGAACTGAAGCTTTCTTG.

The rearrangement joins TRBV7-9 to TRBJ1-2, with D tentatively TRBD1 (5 bases). In germline, CDR1 is SEHNR, CDR2 FQNEAQ (reference sequence). Trimming removed 3 bases at V and 0 bases at J, with 11 bases between. This CDR3 comprises 15 residues. The chain's CDR3 is CASSFDSIPNYGYTF. CDR3 DNA sequence: TGTGCCAGCAGCTTCGACAGCATCCCTAACTATGGCTACACCTTC.

This clonotype was counted a few times. The CDR3, as DNA: TGCGCCAGCAGCTTGGTGGGGGCGAATACAGATACGCAGTATTTT. Residues: CASSLVGANTDTQYF. V gene TRBV5-1 combines with J gene TRBJ2-3; weak D call: TRBD1 (6 bases). The CDR3 runs 15 residues. Germline V CDR1 and CDR2: SGHRS, YFSETQ. The V end lost 0 bases, the J end lost 3 bases, and 11 bases lay between the germline ends. The full variable domain, completed using reference TRBV5-1 and TRBJ2-3, is KAGVTQTPRYLIKTRGQQVTLSCSPISGHRSVSWYQQTPGQGLQFLFEYFSETQRNKGNFPGRFSGRQFSNSRSEMNVSTLELGDSALYLCASSLVGANTDTQYFGPGTRLTVL.

Only a few counts were recorded for this clonotype. This sequence joins TRBV6-6 and TRBJ2-4; D possibly corresponds to TRBD1 (5 bases). This CDR3 comprises 15 residues. CDR1 is MNHNY, CDR2 SVGAGI, per germline (reference sequence). V lost 8 bases and J 1 base, leaving 15 bases between the germline ends. The CDR3 region is CASSPAQAAKNIQYF. In DNA form, the CDR3 reads TGTGCCAGCTCCCCCGCACAGGCGGCCAAAAACATTCAGTACTTC.

This clonotype was recorded a few times. J is TRBJ2-7 and V is TRBV27; D gene uncertain. CDR1 and CDR2 from the germline V gene are MNHEY and SMNVEV (reference sequence). CDR3 length: 15 amino acids. Trimming shortened V by 0 bases and J by 2 bases, and 11 bases separated the two germline ends. The DNA of the CDR3 is TGTGCCAGCAGTTTATCGGGCGGACCAACCTACGAGCAGTACTTC. This gives the protein CASSLSGGPTYEQYF.

The chain combines TRBV4-2 with TRBJ2-7, with 9 nucleotides matching TRBD1. V was pared by 1 base and J by 3 bases, with 7 bases of the junction left unmatched. Per germline, CDR1 LGHNA and CDR2 YNFKEQ. CDR3 length equals 16 residues. The CDR3 DNA reads TGTGCCAGCAGCCAAGGCCCAGGACAGGGGAGCTACGAGCAGTACTTC. Amino acids: CASSQGPGQGSYEQYF.

V is TRBV5-1 and J is TRBJ2-5, with D hard to call. This CDR3 has 15 residues. V was trimmed by 0 bases and J by 0 bases, leaving 9 bases between them. Germline CDR1 SGHRS, CDR2 YFSETQ. CDR3 sequence reads: CASSLVPGDQETQYF. The CDR3 DNA is TGCGCCAGCAGCTTGGTCCCTGGTGACCAAGAGACCCAGTACTTC.

This clonotype was detected a few times. CDR3 DNA sequence: TGTGCCAGCAGCCAAGCCTCCGGGGGGAGATACAATGAGCAGTTCTTC. Translation gives CASSQASGGRYNEQFF. V is TRBV4-2 and J is TRBJ2-1; 7 bases fit TRBD2. Per germline, CDR1 LGHNA and CDR2 YNFKEQ. The CDR3 extends over 16 amino acids. V shed 1 base, J shed 4 bases, and the junction held 7 bases outside the gene matches.

Many counts were recorded for this clonotype. This chain joins TRBV6-5 and TRBJ2-7, with D possibly TRBD1 on 6 matching bases. Germline-derived CDR1 and CDR2 are MNHEY and SVGAGI. Trimming took off 6 bases at V and 7 bases at J, with 19 bases between the two ends. This CDR3 spans 14 amino acids. This CDR3 reads CASSSGTPTGEQYF. The DNA of the CDR3 is TGTGCCAGCAGCTCCGGGACACCTACGGGGGAGCAGTACTTC.